What follows describes a single T cell receptor beta chain. From germline, CDR1 is LGHDT and CDR2 YNNKEL (reference sequence). V lost 0 bases to trimming and J lost 2 bases, with 8 bases between them. CDR3 length equals 15 residues. These data are taken from a study of T cell responses to AZD1222 COVID-19 vaccine. Here immunoSEQ multiplex PCR was the method, and the copy in TCRdb shows in-frame clones only, minus some. Of approximately 120,000 clones in the sample, around 90% were seen once. The V and J genes are TRBV3-1 (or the pseudogene TRBV3-2) and TRBJ1-3, with D hard to call. This TCR came from an adult in good health. This specimen consisted of peripheral blood, obtained on day 0 of MenACWY control vaccination. CDR3 amino acids: CASSQDARPGNTIYF. In DNA, the CDR3 is TGTGCCAGCAGCCAAGATGCCCGACCTGGAAACACCATATATTTT.